The 5 T cell receptor beta chains in this list originate from one sample, sequenced in a study of T cell responses to AZD1222 COVID-19 vaccine. This table comes from immunoSEQ multiplex PCR, and its TCRdb copy is limited to in-frame clones, with some not included. The sample shows about 72,000 clones, more than 75% of them seen only once. The material was peripheral blood, obtained on day 0 of AZD1222 vaccination. These receptors were collected from an adult in good health.

This clone occurred a few times. The genes are TRBV24-1 and TRBJ2-7, with D maybe TRBD2 (6 bases). V lost 9 bases to trimming and J lost 5 bases, with 16 bases between them. The germline CDR1 and CDR2 sequences are KGHDR and SFDVKD. This CDR3 comprises 13 residues. The CDR3 reads CATSDGGSDEQYF. The CDR3 DNA follows: TGTGCCACCTCCGACGGGGGATCGGACGAGCAGTACTTC.

The chain couples TRBV25-1 to TRBJ1-6; TRBD1 might be the D (6 bases). In germline, CDR1 is MGHDK, CDR2 SYGVNS. CDR3 length equals 15 residues. The V end lost 7 bases, the J end lost 3 bases, and 13 bases lay between the germline ends. In DNA form, the CDR3 reads TGTGCCAGCACCTTCAAGACAGGCTATAATTCACCCCTCCACTTT. Translated: CASTFKTGYNSPLHF.

The chain joins TRBV10-3 to TRBJ2-7; maybe TRBD2 (6 bases). The V gene lost 7 bases and the J gene lost 2 bases, with 15 bases spanning the gap. CDR3 length: 14 amino acids. Germline V CDR1 and CDR2: ENHRY, SYGVKD. The CDR3 region has the DNA TGTGCCATCAAGACAGCGGGCGCTACCTACGAGCAGTACTTC. This codes for CAIKTAGATYEQYF.

V and J are TRBV10-2 and TRBJ1-1; TRBD1 aligns across 8 bases. With 5 bases clipped from V and 6 bases from J, the junction kept 5 bases outside the gene matches. CDR1 and CDR2 from the germline V gene are WSHSY and SAAADI. The CDR3 has 13 residues. CDR3 bases: TGCGCCAGCAGTACTTCAGGGGGCCCTGAAGCTTTCTTT. Translation: CASSTSGGPEAFF.

This clone was picked up one time. This chain connects TRBV2 to TRBJ1-2; the D is unclear. Trimming shortened V by 8 bases and J by 4 bases, and 14 bases separated the two germline ends. This CDR3 region has 13 residues. CDR1 is SNHLY, CDR2 FYNNEI, per germline. The CDR3 nucleotides read TGTGCCAGCGGAGAGGAGTCTTTCTATGGCTACACCTTC. Its protein is CASGEESFYGYTF.